This is a list of T cell receptor beta chains from one sample in a study of beta chain features in type 1 diabetes. Sequencing was performed with immunoSEQ multiplex PCR; in TCRdb, only in-frame clones are kept and a portion is missing. The sample includes about 930,000 clones, roughly a sixth seen only once; the top ten take 0.02% to 0.03%. Specimen: naive CD4+ T cells from blood. These receptors all stem from a woman under 30 in good health. CDR3s include the opening cysteine and the closing phenylalanine or tryptophan. The order of the fields is clone size, D gene, V gene, J gene, CDR3 protein, CDR3 DNA. The D gene is left open where the match is weak. Not every row has a clone size; where given, it reads once, few, many or a size class.

>.|.|TRBV14|TRBJ2-3
CASSQEYRGTDTQYF
TGTGCCAGCAGCCAAGAGTACAGGGGCACAGATACGCAGTATTTT
>few|TRBD2|TRBV10-3|TRBJ2-7
CAISEGLAGLEQYF
TGTGCCATCAGTGAGGGACTAGCGGGACTCGAGCAGTACTTC
>few|TRBD2|TRBV5-1|TRBJ2-5
CASSYSGDQETQYF
TGCGCCAGTTCTTATAGCGGGGACCAAGAGACCCAGTACTTC
>few|.|TRBV28|TRBJ2-1
CASSLWTPTDNEQFF
TGTGCCAGCAGTTTATGGACGCCAACGGATAATGAGCAGTTCTTC
>.|.|TRBV4-2|TRBJ2-1
CASSQKTRSSYNEQFF
TGTGCCAGCAGCCAAAAGACGAGAAGCTCCTACAATGAGCAGTTCTTC
>few|TRBD1|TRBV18|TRBJ2-1
CASSPPRGQYNEQFF
TGTGCCAGCTCACCACCAAGGGGACAGTACAATGAGCAGTTCTTC
>.|TRBD1|TRBV15|TRBJ1-2
CATSPSGQGYHGYTF
TGTGCCACCAGCCCGTCGGGACAGGGTTATCATGGCTACACCTTC
>.|.|TRBV7-2|TRBJ2-3
CASSFRWRSSTDTQYF
TGTGCCAGCAGCTTTCGTTGGCGGTCTAGCACAGATACGCAGTATTTT
>.|.|TRBV29-1|TRBJ1-3
CSAVGVAGNTIYF
TGCAGCGCCGTGGGGGTGGCTGGAAACACCATATATTTT
>.|.|TRBV27|TRBJ2-2
CASSLLGVTGELFF
TGTGCCAGCAGTTTACTGGGGGTCACCGGGGAGCTGTTTTTT
>.|TRBD2|TRBV27|TRBJ2-7
CASSLRAGKYEQYF
TGTGCCAGCAGTCTCCGAGCGGGAAAGTACGAGCAGTACTTC
>.|.|TRBV15|TRBJ1-5
CATSSFSGDQPQHF
TGTGCCACCAGCAGCTTTTCCGGTGATCAGCCCCAGCATTTT
>few|.|TRBV29-1|TRBJ2-3
CSVESGTGRYTQYF
TGCAGCGTTGAGAGCGGGACAGGACGTTATACGCAGTATTTT
>.|.|TRBV7-2|TRBJ1-4
CASSLDEWPLNEKLFF
TGTGCCAGCAGCTTAGATGAGTGGCCCCTAAATGAAAAACTGTTTTTT
>few|.|TRBV7-9|TRBJ1-1
CASSPILGGEAFF
TGTGCCAGCAGCCCCATTTTAGGCGGGGAAGCTTTCTTT
>.|.|TRBV7-2|TRBJ1-2
CASSLAFQIINYGYTF
TGTGCCAGCAGCTTAGCCTTCCAAATTATTAACTATGGCTACACCTTC
>few|TRBD2|TRBV7-9|TRBJ2-3
CASSQRTSGASTDTQYF
TGTGCCAGCAGCCAACGGACTAGCGGGGCTAGCACAGATACGCAGTATTTT
>.|.|TRBV13|TRBJ1-4
CASSLGGSYKRKLFF
TGTGCCAGCAGCTTAGGGGGCAGTTACAAGCGAAAACTGTTTTTT
>few|.|TRBV5-5|TRBJ1-5
CASSLTFSGRGRYQPQHF
TGTGCCAGCAGCCTGACCTTTTCGGGCAGGGGAAGGTATCAGCCCCAGCATTTT
>few|.|TRBV6-1|TRBJ2-2
CASSPSGRSTGELFF
TGTGCCAGCAGTCCATCCGGGAGAAGCACCGGGGAGCTGTTTTTT
>few|TRBD2|TRBV11-1|TRBJ2-7
CASSFKTSGSGEQYF
TGTGCCAGCAGCTTCAAAACTAGCGGGAGTGGAGAGCAGTACTTC
>few|.|TRBV9|TRBJ1-2
CASSAAGSWTGYTF
TGTGCCAGCAGCGCCGCCGGGAGCTGGACGGGCTACACCTTC
>.|TRBD2|TRBV15|TRBJ2-1
CATSVELAGNNEQFF
TGTGCCACCAGTGTCGAACTAGCGGGCAACAATGAGCAGTTCTTC
>few|.|TRBV12-5|TRBJ2-3
CASSALDTDTQYF
TGTGCTTCCTCCGCACTGGACACAGATACGCAGTATTTT
>few|.|TRBV21-1|TRBJ1-5
CASGEGQGSLSGNQPQHF
TGTGCCAGCGGCGAAGGACAGGGGTCCCTTAGTGGCAATCAGCCCCAGCATTTT
>.|TRBD2|TRBV9|TRBJ2-3
CASSVGLRGTDTQYF
TGTGCCAGCAGCGTAGGCCTGCGGGGGACAGATACGCAGTATTTT
>.|TRBD2|TRBV28|TRBJ2-7
CASSRTTSGRYEQYF
TGTGCCAGCAGTCGTACCACTAGCGGGAGATACGAGCAGTACTTC
>few|.|TRBV27|TRBJ2-1
CASSPLASRRIGGYNEQFF
TGTGCCAGCAGTCCGCTAGCGTCCCGAAGGATAGGAGGGTACAATGAGCAGTTCTTC
>.|TRBD1|TRBV29-1|TRBJ2-5
CSVDNQGAQETQYF
TGCAGCGTTGACAATCAGGGGGCCCAAGAGACCCAGTACTTC
>once|.|TRBV28|TRBJ1-2
CATQRGWSLGDYGYTF
TGTGCCACGCAACGGGGATGGTCCCTCGGCGACTATGGCTACACCTTC
>once|.|TRBV7-8|TRBJ1-1
CASSLDRNTEAFF
TGTGCCAGCAGCTTAGATCGTAACACTGAAGCTTTCTTT
>few|.|TRBV6-5|TRBJ2-1
CASRVWEASEQFF
TGTGCCAGCAGGGTTTGGGAAGCAAGTGAGCAGTTCTTC
>.|TRBD1|TRBV6-5|TRBJ2-5
CASSFGTGAGETQYF
TGTGCCAGCAGTTTCGGGACAGGGGCAGGAGAGACCCAGTACTTC
>.|.|TRBV5-6|TRBJ2-2
CASSFAPGLSTGELFF
TGTGCCAGCAGCTTTGCGCCGGGACTTAGCACCGGGGAGCTGTTTTTT
>.|.|TRBV19|TRBJ2-5
CASLQETQYF
TGTGCCAGCTTACAAGAGACCCAGTACTTC
>.|.|TRBV7-3|TRBJ1-1
CASSSNPNTEAFF
TGTGCCAGCAGCTCCAACCCAAACACTGAAGCTTTCTTT
>.|TRBD2|TRBV9|TRBJ2-2
CASSVRGLAGGPATGELFF
TGTGCCAGCAGCGTAAGGGGACTAGCGGGAGGGCCGGCCACCGGGGAGCTGTTTTTT
>few|.|TRBV18|TRBJ1-1
CASSPGPGALTEAFF
TGTGCCAGCTCACCAGGGCCGGGTGCACTCACTGAAGCTTTCTTT
>.|.|TRBV7-8|TRBJ2-1
CASSLVGYYNEQFF
TGTGCCAGCAGCTTAGTAGGCTACTACAATGAGCAGTTCTTC
>few|.|TRBV7-3|TRBJ2-3
CASSSLRGSTDTQYF
TGTGCCAGCAGCAGCCTCAGGGGTAGCACAGATACGCAGTATTTT
>few|TRBD1|TRBV5-1|TRBJ2-3
CASSGQGRTDTQYF
TGCGCCAGCAGCGGACAGGGACGCACAGATACGCAGTATTTT
>.|TRBD1|TRBV23-1|TRBJ1-5
CARRTQGGTQPQHF
TGCGCCCGACGCACACAGGGGGGCACTCAGCCCCAGCATTTT
>.|TRBD1|TRBV10-3|TRBJ2-2
CAITDRDRIGELFF
TGTGCCATCACTGACCGGGACAGAATCGGGGAGCTGTTTTTT
>.|.|TRBV7-9|TRBJ1-1
CASSLEFGYTEAFF
TGTGCCAGCAGCTTAGAGTTTGGCTACACTGAAGCTTTCTTT
>.|.|TRBV10-3|TRBJ2-5
CAINEPGGQETQYF
TGTGCCATCAATGAGCCAGGGGGGCAAGAGACCCAGTACTTC
>many|TRBD2|TRBV10-3|TRBJ2-3
CAISRAGSTDTQYF
TGTGCCATCAGCAGAGCGGGAAGCACAGATACGCAGTATTTT
>few|.|TRBV11-2|TRBJ1-3
CASRVPGGNTIYF
TGTGCCAGCCGCGTACCCGGCGGAAACACCATATATTTT